This is a list of T cell receptor beta chains from one sample in a study of blood T cell repertoires in COVID-19. Clones were sequenced by immunoSEQ multiplex PCR, and TCRdb holds only the in-frame ones, with some missing. Of approximately 300,000 clones in the sample, roughly 86% were seen once. The sample taken for sequencing was peripheral blood. All receptors come from a woman between 50 and 59 years old with acute or convalescent COVID-19. Each CDR3 is given with its conserved first and last residue. D genes are given only for firm matches. Not all rows give a size; the values are once, few, many and, for expanded clones, a class.

d_call j_call clone_size v_call cdr3_aa cdr3_nt
. TRBJ2-2 . TRBV6-1 CASSEALQGISGELFF TGTGCCAGCAGTGAAGCCTTACAGGGAATTTCCGGGGAGCTGTTTTTT
. TRBJ2-5 once TRBV2 CASSEGGQRETQYF TGTGCCAGCAGTGAAGGCGGGCAAAGGGAGACCCAGTACTTC
TRBD2 TRBJ2-2 . TRBV30 CAWSGRGTGELFF TGTGCCTGGAGCGGGAGGGGGACCGGGGAGCTGTTTTTT
TRBD1 TRBJ2-1 . TRBV19 CASSIDQGDPYNEQFF TGTGCCAGTAGTATAGATCAGGGGGACCCCTACAATGAGCAGTTCTTC
. TRBJ1-6 . TRBV5-8 CASSLFTGKGSYNSPLHF TGTGCCAGCAGCTTGTTCACAGGGAAGGGCTCCTATAATTCACCCCTCCACTTT
TRBD2 TRBJ2-1 . TRBV6-5 CASIGLAVERNEQFF TGTGCCAGCATTGGACTAGCGGTCGAGCGGAATGAGCAGTTCTTC
TRBD2 TRBJ2-5 . TRBV5-4 CASSVPGLVEETQYF TGTGCCAGCAGCGTCCCGGGACTAGTGGAAGAGACCCAGTACTTC
TRBD1 TRBJ1-4 . TRBV28 CASSSSPGTGSEKLFF TGTGCCAGCAGCTCGAGTCCCGGGACAGGGAGTGAAAAACTGTTTTTT
. TRBJ1-1 . TRBV15 CATSRDSLLNTEAFF TGTGCCACCAGCAGGGACAGCCTCCTCAACACTGAAGCTTTCTTT
TRBD1 TRBJ2-6 . TRBV5-5 CASSSWTGSGANVLTF TGTGCCAGCAGCTCCTGGACAGGCTCTGGGGCCAACGTCCTGACTTTC
. TRBJ2-2 . TRBV9 CASTPNPNTGELFF TGTGCCAGCACTCCTAACCCTAACACCGGGGAGCTGTTTTTT
. TRBJ1-5 . TRBV19 CASSGGLLGNQPQHF TGTGCCAGTAGTGGGGGCCTCCTTGGGAATCAGCCCCAGCATTTT
. TRBJ2-2 . TRBV18 CASSSIAGTSNTGELFF TGTGCCAGCTCCTCCATCGCAGGGACTTCGAACACCGGGGAGCTGTTTTTT
TRBD2 TRBJ2-3 . TRBV10-3 CAIRAGADTQYF TGTGCCATCAGGGCGGGGGCAGATACGCAGTATTTT
. TRBJ1-3 . TRBV2 CASSYSLGNTIYF TGTGCCAGCAGTTACAGCCTTGGAAACACCATATATTTT
. TRBJ1-6 . TRBV3-1/TRBV3-2 CASSQDEGPAFYNSPLHF TGTGCCAGCAGCCAAGATGAGGGTCCGGCATTTTATAATTCACCCCTCCACTTT
. TRBJ2-1 . TRBV20-1 CSASFRNNEQFF TGCAGTGCTAGTTTCAGGAACAATGAGCAGTTCTTC
. TRBJ1-2 . TRBV5-1 CASSLDLGQYGYTF TGCGCCAGCAGCTTGGATTTGGGCCAGTATGGCTACACCTTC
. TRBJ1-6 . TRBV30 CAWSRDSSYNSPLHF TGTGCCTGGAGTCGGGATAGCTCCTATAATTCACCCCTCCACTTT
TRBD2 TRBJ2-3 . TRBV5-1 CASSPWEGLRDTQYF TGCGCCAGCAGCCCATGGGAGGGACTCAGGGATACGCAGTATTTT
TRBD1 TRBJ2-1 once TRBV2 CASSEASTGGGEQFF TGTGCCAGCAGTGAAGCTTCGACAGGGGGAGGTGAGCAGTTCTTC
. TRBJ1-6 once TRBV30 CAWSVPGLGNSPLHF TGTGCCTGGAGTGTACCCGGGTTGGGTAATTCACCCCTCCACTTT
TRBD2 TRBJ2-2 few TRBV6-5 CASSYSPTSATGELFF TGTGCCAGCAGTTACTCCCCGACTAGCGCCACCGGGGAGCTGTTTTTT
TRBD2 TRBJ2-7 few TRBV4-2 CASSQEGTSGLNEQYF TGTGCCAGCAGCCAAGAGGGGACTAGCGGGTTGAACGAGCAGTACTTC
. TRBJ2-7 once TRBV25-1 CASSDRGSSYEQYF TGTGCCAGCAGTGATCGGGGGAGCTCCTACGAGCAGTACTTC
TRBD2 TRBJ2-1 few TRBV27 CASRPSPGLAGVNEQFF TGTGCCAGCAGACCATCACCGGGACTAGCGGGAGTCAATGAGCAGTTCTTC
. TRBJ2-2 . TRBV24-1 CATSDSRVAGELFF TGTGCCACCAGTGATTCCAGGGTGGCCGGGGAGCTGTTTTTT
TRBD2 TRBJ2-7 . TRBV7-9 CASSFGTSGTYEQYF TGTGCCAGCAGCTTTGGAACTAGCGGTACCTACGAGCAGTACTTC
. TRBJ1-2 . TRBV13 CASSPTGGLRSYGYTF TGTGCCAGCAGCCCGACAGGAGGTTTACGGAGCTATGGCTACACCTTC
. TRBJ2-1 . TRBV19 CASSTTRLNEQFF TGTGCCAGTAGTACGACTAGACTCAATGAGCAGTTCTTC
. TRBJ2-3 few TRBV3-1/TRBV3-2 CASSLRDTQYF TGTGCCAGCAGCCTCCGGGATACGCAGTATTTT
TRBD2 TRBJ2-3 . TRBV23-1 CASSQSPVEREGSDTQYF TGCGCCAGCAGTCAATCCCCAGTTGAGCGGGAGGGCTCAGATACGCAGTATTTT
. TRBJ2-5 . TRBV5-8 CASSLGWRGQGETQYF TGTGCCAGCAGCTTGGGGTGGCGGGGGCAAGGGGAGACCCAGTACTTC
TRBD2 TRBJ2-5 . TRBV11-2 CASSAVAGLETQYF TGTGCCAGCAGCGCAGTAGCGGGCCTTGAGACCCAGTACTTC
TRBD1 TRBJ1-5 . TRBV6-5 CASSYSGGADLQPQHF TGTGCCAGCAGTTACTCAGGGGGCGCGGATTTGCAGCCCCAGCATTTT
. TRBJ2-7 . TRBV6-2/TRBV6-3 CASSPPPGEQYF TGTGCCAGCAGTCCCCCTCCGGGGGAGCAGTACTTC
. TRBJ2-7 many TRBV5-5 CASSLGEEVYEQYF TGTGCCAGCAGCTTGGGTGAGGAGGTCTACGAGCAGTACTTC
TRBD2 TRBJ2-7 . TRBV7-9 CASRDSGNSYEQYF TGTGCCAGCCGAGATAGCGGGAACTCCTACGAGCAGTACTTC